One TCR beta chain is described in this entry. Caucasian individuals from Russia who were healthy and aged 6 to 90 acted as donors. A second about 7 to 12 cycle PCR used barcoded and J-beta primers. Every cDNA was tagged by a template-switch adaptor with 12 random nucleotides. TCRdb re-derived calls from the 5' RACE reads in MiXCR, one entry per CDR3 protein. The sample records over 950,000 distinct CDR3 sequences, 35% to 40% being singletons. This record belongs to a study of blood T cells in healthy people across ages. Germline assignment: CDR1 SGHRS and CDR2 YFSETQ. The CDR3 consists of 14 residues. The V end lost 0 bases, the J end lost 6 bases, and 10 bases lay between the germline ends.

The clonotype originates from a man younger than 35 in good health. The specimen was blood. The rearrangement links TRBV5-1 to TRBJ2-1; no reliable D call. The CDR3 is CASSLGLPPNEQFF. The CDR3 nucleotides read TGCGCCAGCAGCTTGGGACTGCCCCCCAATGAGCAGTTCTTC.